This paragraph covers one T cell receptor beta chain sequence. The protocol was immunoSEQ multiplex PCR, while the TCRdb copy is restricted to in-frame clones and leaves out a portion. The sample carries around 110,000 clones, 75% to 90% recorded once. Described time point: peripheral blood 6 weeks after treatment start. These data belong to a study of PD-L1 blockade in urothelial cancer. The wider study: Males with bladder-origin urothelial cancer made up about 90% of the roughly 29 patients.

The material sequenced was PBMCs, taken around atezolizumab (anti-PD-L1) treatment. The source of this sequence is a man between 60 and 75 years old with urothelial cancer.

The CDR3: CASSISDPSRGYTF. The CDR3 coding sequence is TGTGCCAGTAGTATATCCGACCCTAGCCGGGGCTACACCTTC. The chain joins TRBV19 to TRBJ1-2, with D unresolved. V shed 2 bases and J shed 8 bases, with 15 bases lying between them. The CDR3 spans 14 residues. Germline CDR1 is LNHDA and CDR2 is SQIVND (reference sequence). The variable domain in full, completed from reference TRBV19 and TRBJ1-2, reads DGGITQSPKYLFRKEGQNVTLSCEQNLNHDAMYWYRQDPGQGLRLIYYSQIVNDFQKGDIAEGYSVSREKKESFPLTVTSAQKNPTAFYLCASSISDPSRGYTFGSGTRLTVV.